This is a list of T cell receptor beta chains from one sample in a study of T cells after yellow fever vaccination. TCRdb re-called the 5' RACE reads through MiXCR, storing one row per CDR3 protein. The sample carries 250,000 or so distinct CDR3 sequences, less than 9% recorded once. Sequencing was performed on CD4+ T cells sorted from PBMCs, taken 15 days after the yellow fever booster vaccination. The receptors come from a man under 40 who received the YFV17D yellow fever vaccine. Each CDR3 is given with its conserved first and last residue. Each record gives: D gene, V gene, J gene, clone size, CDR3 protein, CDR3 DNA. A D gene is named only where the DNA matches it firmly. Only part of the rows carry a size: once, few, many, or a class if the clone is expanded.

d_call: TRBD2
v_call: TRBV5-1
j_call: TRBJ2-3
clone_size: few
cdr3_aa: CASSFTPSGTSTDTQYF
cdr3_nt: TGCGCCAGCAGCTTTACCCCAAGCGGGACTAGCACAGATACGCAGTATTTT

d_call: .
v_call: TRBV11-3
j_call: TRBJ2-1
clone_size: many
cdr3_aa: CASSWKAGLNEQFF
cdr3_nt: TGTGCCAGCAGCTGGAAAGCGGGCCTCAATGAGCAGTTCTTC

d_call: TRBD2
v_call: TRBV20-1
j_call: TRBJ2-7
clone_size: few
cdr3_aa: CSGSSGTSSYEQYF
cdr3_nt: TGCAGTGGTTCCAGCGGGACCAGTTCCTACGAGCAGTACTTC

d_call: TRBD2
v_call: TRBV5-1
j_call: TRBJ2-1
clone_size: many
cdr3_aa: CASSLAARTSGSNEQFF
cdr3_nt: TGCGCCAGCAGCTTGGCCGCTCGGACTAGCGGGTCAAATGAGCAGTTCTTC

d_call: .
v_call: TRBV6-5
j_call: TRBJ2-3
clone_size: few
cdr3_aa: CASSYSGKSTDTQYF
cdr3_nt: TGTGCCAGCAGTTACTCGGGCAAGTCCACAGATACGCAGTATTTT

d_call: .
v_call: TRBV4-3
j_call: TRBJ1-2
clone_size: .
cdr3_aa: CASSQDIAGGYTF
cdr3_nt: TGCGCCAGCAGCCAAGATATAGCAGGTGGCTACACCTTC

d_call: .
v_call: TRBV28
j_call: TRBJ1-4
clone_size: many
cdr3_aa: CASSSRGAYNEKLFF
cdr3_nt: TGTGCCAGCAGTTCGCGGGGAGCCTATAATGAAAAACTGTTTTTT

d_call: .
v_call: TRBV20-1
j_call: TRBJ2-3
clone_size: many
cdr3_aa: CSARESEYSGTDTQYF
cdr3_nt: TGCAGTGCTAGAGAGAGCGAGTACAGTGGCACAGATACGCAGTATTTT

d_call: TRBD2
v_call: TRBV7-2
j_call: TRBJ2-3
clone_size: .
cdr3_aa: CASSFAGGRKTDTQYF
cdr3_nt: TGTGCCAGCAGCTTTGCGGGAGGGAGAAAAACAGATACGCAGTATTTT

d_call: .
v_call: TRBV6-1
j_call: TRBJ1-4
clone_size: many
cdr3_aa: CASSESKAGEKLFF
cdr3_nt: TGTGCCAGCAGTGAATCCAAGGCGGGGGAAAAACTGTTTTTT

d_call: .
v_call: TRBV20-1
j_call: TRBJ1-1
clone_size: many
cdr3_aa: CSAPSHTGNTEAFF
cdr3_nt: TGCAGTGCGCCAAGTCACACGGGGAACACTGAAGCTTTCTTT

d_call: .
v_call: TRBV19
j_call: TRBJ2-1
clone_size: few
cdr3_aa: CASSRGGQRGAYNEQFF
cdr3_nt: TGTGCCAGTAGTAGAGGGGGGCAGCGGGGAGCCTACAATGAGCAGTTCTTC

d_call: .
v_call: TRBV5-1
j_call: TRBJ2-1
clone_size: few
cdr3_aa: CASSLQGTGIAEQFF
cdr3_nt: TGCGCCAGCAGCTTGCAGGGGACGGGGATTGCTGAGCAGTTCTTC

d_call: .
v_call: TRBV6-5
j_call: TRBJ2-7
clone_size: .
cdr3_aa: CASSYRYEQYF
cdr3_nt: TGTGCCAGCAGTTACCGGTACGAGCAGTACTTC

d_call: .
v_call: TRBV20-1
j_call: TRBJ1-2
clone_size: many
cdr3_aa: CSASRRNYGYTF
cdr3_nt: TGCAGTGCTAGTCGCAGAAACTATGGCTACACCTTC

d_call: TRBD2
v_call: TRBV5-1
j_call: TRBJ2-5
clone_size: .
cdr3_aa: CASSTGTSGLATQYF
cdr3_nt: TGCGCCAGCAGCACCGGGACTAGCGGTCTGGCTACCCAGTACTTC

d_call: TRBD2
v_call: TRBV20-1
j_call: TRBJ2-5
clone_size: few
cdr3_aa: CSAQRGGDTQYF
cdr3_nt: TGCAGTGCTCAACGCGGGGGGGACACCCAGTACTTC

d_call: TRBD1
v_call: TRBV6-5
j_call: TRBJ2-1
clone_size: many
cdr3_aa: CASSQGQGVQFF
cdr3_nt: TGTGCCAGCAGTCAGGGACAGGGGGTGCAGTTCTTC

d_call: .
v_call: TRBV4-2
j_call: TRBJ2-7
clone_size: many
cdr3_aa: CASSQGQGFSYEQYF
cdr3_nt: TGTGCCAGCAGCCAGGGTCAGGGGTTCTCCTACGAGCAGTACTTC

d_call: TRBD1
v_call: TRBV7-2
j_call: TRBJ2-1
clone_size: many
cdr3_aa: CASSLQGGGSSYNEQFF
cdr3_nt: TGTGCCAGCAGCTTACAAGGGGGCGGTAGCTCCTACAATGAGCAGTTCTTC

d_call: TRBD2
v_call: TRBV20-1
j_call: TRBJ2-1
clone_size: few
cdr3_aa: CSAREIPLAGLFTEQFF
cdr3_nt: TGCAGTGCTAGAGAAATACCTTTAGCGGGACTTTTTACTGAGCAGTTCTTC

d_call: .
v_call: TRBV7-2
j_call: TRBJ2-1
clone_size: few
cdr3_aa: CASSLAHNEQFF
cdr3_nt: TGTGCCAGCAGCTTGGCCCACAATGAGCAGTTCTTC

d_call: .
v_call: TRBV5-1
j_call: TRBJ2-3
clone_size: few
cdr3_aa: CASSSSGRSGTDTQYF
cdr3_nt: TGCGCCAGCAGCTCTTCAGGACGGTCGGGCACAGATACGCAGTATTTT

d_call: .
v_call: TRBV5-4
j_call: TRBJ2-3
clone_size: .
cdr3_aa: CASSFWGDTQYF
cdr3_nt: TGTGCCAGCAGCTTTTGGGGAGATACGCAGTATTTT

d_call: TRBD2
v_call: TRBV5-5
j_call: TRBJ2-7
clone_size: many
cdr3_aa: CASSDPGTSGSSYEQYF
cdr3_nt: TGTGCCAGCAGCGACCCCGGGACTAGCGGGAGCTCCTACGAGCAGTACTTC

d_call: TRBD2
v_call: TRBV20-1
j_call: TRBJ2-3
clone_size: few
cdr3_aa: CSASLAGGADTQYF
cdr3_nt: TGCAGTGCTAGTTTAGCGGGAGGGGCAGATACGCAGTATTTT

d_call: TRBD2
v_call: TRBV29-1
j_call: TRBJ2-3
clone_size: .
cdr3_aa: CSVDPAGRDTQYF
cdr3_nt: TGCAGCGTTGACCCAGCGGGACGGGATACGCAGTATTTT

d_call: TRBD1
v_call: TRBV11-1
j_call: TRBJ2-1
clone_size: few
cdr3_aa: CASSPNARGRAIYNEQFF
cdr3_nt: TGTGCCAGCAGCCCGAACGCCAGGGGGCGAGCTATCTACAATGAGCAGTTCTTC

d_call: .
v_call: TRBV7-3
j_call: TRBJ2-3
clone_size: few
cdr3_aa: CASSLSLGMADTQYF
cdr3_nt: TGTGCCAGCAGCCTCTCGCTGGGTATGGCAGATACGCAGTATTTT

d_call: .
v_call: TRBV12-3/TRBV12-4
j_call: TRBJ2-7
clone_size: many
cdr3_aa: CASSLARTAEQYF
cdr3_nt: TGTGCCAGCAGTTTAGCCCGGACGGCGGAGCAGTACTTC

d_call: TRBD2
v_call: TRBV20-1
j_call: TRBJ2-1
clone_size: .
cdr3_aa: CSAVRTSGRDNEQFF
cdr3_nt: TGCAGTGCTGTAAGGACTAGCGGGAGAGACAATGAGCAGTTCTTC

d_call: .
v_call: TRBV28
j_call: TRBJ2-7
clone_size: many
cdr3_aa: CASSSVLHSYEQYF
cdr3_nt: TGTGCCAGCAGTTCTGTACTACACTCCTACGAGCAGTACTTC

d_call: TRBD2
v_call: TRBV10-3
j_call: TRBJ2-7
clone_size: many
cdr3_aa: CAISVLAGAYEQYF
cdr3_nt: TGTGCCATCAGTGTTCTAGCGGGAGCTTACGAGCAGTACTTC

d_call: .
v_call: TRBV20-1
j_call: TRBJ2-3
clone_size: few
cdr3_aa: CSARDRWADTQYF
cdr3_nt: TGCAGTGCTAGAGATAGGTGGGCAGATACGCAGTATTTT

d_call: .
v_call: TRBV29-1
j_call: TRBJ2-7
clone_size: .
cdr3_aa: CSVEDRSGTGGYEQYF
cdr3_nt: TGCAGCGTTGAAGATAGGAGCGGGACAGGAGGCTACGAGCAGTACTTC

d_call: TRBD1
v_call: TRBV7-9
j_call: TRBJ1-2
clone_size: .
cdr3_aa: CASGGTEIYGYTF
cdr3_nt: TGTGCCAGTGGAGGGACAGAAATCTATGGCTACACCTTC

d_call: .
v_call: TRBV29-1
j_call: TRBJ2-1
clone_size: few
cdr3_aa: CSVGFVKGPYNEQFF
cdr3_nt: TGCAGCGTTGGTTTCGTGAAAGGGCCCTACAATGAGCAGTTCTTC

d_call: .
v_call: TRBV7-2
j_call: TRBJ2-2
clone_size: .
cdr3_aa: CASSLNPGILSGELFF
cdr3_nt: TGTGCCAGCAGCTTAAATCCGGGAATCTTGTCCGGGGAGCTGTTTTTT

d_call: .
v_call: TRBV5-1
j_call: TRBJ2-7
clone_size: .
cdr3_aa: CASRAGLATVGSEQYF
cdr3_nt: TGCGCCAGCCGGGCGGGGCTGGCAACGGTCGGTAGCGAGCAGTACTTC

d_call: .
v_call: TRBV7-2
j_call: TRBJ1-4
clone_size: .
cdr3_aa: CASSPSPQGKLFF
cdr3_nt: TGTGCCAGCAGCCCTTCCCCCCAGGGAAAACTGTTTTTT

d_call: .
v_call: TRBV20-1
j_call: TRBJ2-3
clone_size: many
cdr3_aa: CSANRVDTQYF
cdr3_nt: TGCAGTGCTAACAGGGTGGATACGCAGTATTTT

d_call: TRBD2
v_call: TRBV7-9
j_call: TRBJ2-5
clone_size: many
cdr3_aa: CASSLSGLAEETQYF
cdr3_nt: TGTGCCAGCAGCTTATCGGGACTAGCGGAAGAGACCCAGTACTTC

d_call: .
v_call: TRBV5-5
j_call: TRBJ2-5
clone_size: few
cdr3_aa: CASSLAVWVSETQYF
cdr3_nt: TGTGCCAGCAGCTTGGCCGTTTGGGTTAGTGAGACCCAGTACTTC

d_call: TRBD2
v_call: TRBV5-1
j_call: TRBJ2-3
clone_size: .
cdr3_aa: CASASGTTDTQYF
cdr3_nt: TGCGCCAGCGCTAGCGGGACTACAGATACGCAGTATTTT

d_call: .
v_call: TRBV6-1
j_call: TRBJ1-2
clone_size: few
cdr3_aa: CASRRGPNYGYTF
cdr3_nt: TGTGCCAGCAGACGCGGGCCCAACTATGGCTACACCTTC

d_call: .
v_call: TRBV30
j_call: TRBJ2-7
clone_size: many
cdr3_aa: CAWSLDRSYEQYF
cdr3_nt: TGTGCCTGGAGTCTCGACAGATCCTACGAGCAGTACTTC

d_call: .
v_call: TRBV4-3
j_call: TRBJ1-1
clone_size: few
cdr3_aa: CASSQVPQANTEAFF
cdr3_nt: TGCGCCAGCAGCCAAGTTCCACAGGCAAACACTGAAGCTTTCTTT

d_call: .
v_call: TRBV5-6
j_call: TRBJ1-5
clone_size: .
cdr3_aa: CASSSLRRGGPENQPQHF
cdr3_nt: TGTGCCAGCAGCTCACTCCGTAGGGGAGGCCCGGAAAATCAGCCCCAGCATTTT

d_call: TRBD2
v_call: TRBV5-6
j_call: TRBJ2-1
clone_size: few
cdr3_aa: CASSLERLAGGLDEQFF
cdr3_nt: TGTGCCAGCAGCTTAGAGCGACTAGCGGGAGGGCTGGATGAGCAGTTCTTC

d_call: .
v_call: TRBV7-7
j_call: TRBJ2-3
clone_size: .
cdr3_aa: CASSLRRSDTQYF
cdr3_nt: TGTGCTAGCAGCCTCCGGCGTTCGGATACGCAGTATTTT

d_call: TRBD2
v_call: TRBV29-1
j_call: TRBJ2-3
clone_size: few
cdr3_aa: CSVVLAGARTDTQYF
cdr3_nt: TGCAGCGTTGTTCTGGCGGGAGCTCGCACAGATACGCAGTATTTT

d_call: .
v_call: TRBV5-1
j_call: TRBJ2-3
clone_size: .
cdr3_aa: CASSLASGAPDTQYF
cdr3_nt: TGCGCCAGCAGCTTAGCCAGCGGCGCCCCGGATACGCAGTATTTT

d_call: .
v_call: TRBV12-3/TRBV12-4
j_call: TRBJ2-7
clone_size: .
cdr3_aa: CASSSTDEQYF
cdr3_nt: TGTGCCAGCAGTTCGACGGACGAGCAGTACTTC

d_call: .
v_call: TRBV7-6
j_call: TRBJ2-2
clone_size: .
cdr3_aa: CASSLDPGELFF
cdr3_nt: TGTGCCAGCAGCTTAGATCCCGGGGAGCTGTTTTTT

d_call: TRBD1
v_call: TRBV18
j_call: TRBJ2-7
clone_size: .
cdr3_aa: CASSQLPGQGAYEQYF
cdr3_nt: TGTGCCAGCTCACAATTACCGGGACAGGGGGCCTACGAGCAGTACTTC

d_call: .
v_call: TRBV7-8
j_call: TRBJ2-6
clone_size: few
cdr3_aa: CASSLAGFSGANVLTF
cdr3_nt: TGTGCCAGCAGCTTAGCGGGGTTCTCTGGGGCCAACGTCCTGACTTTC

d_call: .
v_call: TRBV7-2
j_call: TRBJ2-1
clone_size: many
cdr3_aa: CASSYRAYLSYNEQFF
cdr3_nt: TGTGCCAGCAGCTACAGGGCCTACTTATCCTACAATGAGCAGTTCTTC